Listed below are T cell receptor beta chains from one sample, sequenced in a study of T cell responses to AZD1222 COVID-19 vaccine. Data came from immunoSEQ multiplex PCR; TCRdb stores just in-frame clones and leaves some out. The sample lists around 85,000 clones, roughly 90% occurring once. Specimen: peripheral blood, collected 28 days after the second AZD1222 dose. The origin of the receptors is an adult who received the AZD1222 COVID-19 vaccine. The conserved cysteine and the conserved F or W are not part of the CDR3 here. Only some rows state a clone size, as once, few, many or a class for expanded clones.

cdr3_aa,clone_size,v_call,cdr3_length
ASSPSNYGYT,.,TRBV12-3/TRBV12-4,10
ASSLGGYSNQPQH,.,TRBV27,13
ASGTGDHTGELF,.,TRBV3-1/TRBV3-2,12
ASSLRDRNTEAF,.,TRBV4-3,12
ASRLGFGGANYGYT,.,TRBV5-8,14
ASSLGSGVSTDTQY,.,TRBV7-6,14
ATSGVGGENFGELF,.,TRBV24-1,14
ASTQISQGTNYGYT,.,TRBV4-1,14
ASSFRGGAGVIEAF,once,TRBV28,14
ASSMTGHGTEAF,.,TRBV5-1,12
ASSPGTETDTQY,.,TRBV5-1,12
SVRSSGFTTEAF,.,TRBV29-1,12
ASSFRRGAF,.,TRBV12-3/TRBV12-4,9
ARRPGASGSSRETQY,once,TRBV5-3,15
ASTLGAGASSYNEQF,.,TRBV11-2,15
ASSKALGPDYGYT,.,TRBV21-1,13
ASSLALRGGVGKTEAF,.,TRBV7-2,16
ASSRIGQGGEPQH,.,TRBV5-6,13
ASSLGAVGSYEQY,.,TRBV27,13
ASRPMTGDGYT,.,TRBV12-3/TRBV12-4,11
ASSPRRTGGYDGYT,.,TRBV9,14
ASSLEGAYEQY,once,TRBV5-1,11
ATRNLRSPYNSPLH,.,TRBV24-1,14
ATRGVGGGQETQY,.,TRBV24-1,13
ATSRVHKDGYT,.,TRBV15,11
AWSVRNDQPQH,.,TRBV30,11
ASSYSRDRFYEQY,.,TRBV6-2/TRBV6-3,13
ASSQVWGDTEAF,once,TRBV4-2,12
ASSDQGPGDTQY,.,TRBV2,12
AWSKGGAAYEQY,.,TRBV30,12
ASSLGTGGRENTIY,once,TRBV5-1,14
ASSPPSTGNYGYT,.,TRBV28,13
ASSLEVFRVGETQY,.,TRBV7-2,14
SASHDRAEYNSPLH,.,TRBV20-1,14
SVGPGTYQETQY,.,TRBV29-1,12
ASTDLGSSPLH,.,TRBV19,11
ASSLDSGSSYEQY,.,TRBV11-3,13
ASSVLAGELF,.,TRBV2,10
ASSLREGSYEQY,.,TRBV27,12
ASSGSEFNTEAF,once,TRBV9,12
AISEDRETHGYT,.,TRBV10-3,12
ASSYGSGAHTYEQY,.,TRBV6-6,14
SVERTGPYNEQF,.,TRBV29-1,12
ASSAGEGYEQY,.,TRBV18,11
ASSFGLAGGSNEQF,.,TRBV5-1,14
ASSEARGIGGYT,.,TRBV2,12
ASSIAGTKNTEAF,.,TRBV19,13
AINTGVGSYEQY,.,TRBV10-3,12
AISEAQDYGYT,.,TRBV10-3,11
ASSLASVGYEQY,.,TRBV7-9,12
ASSAGTENYGYT,.,TRBV28,12
ASSSLYGYT,.,TRBV28,9
ASILDRGYSTEAF,few,TRBV13,13
ASSESGTVAIEAF,.,TRBV6-1,13
ATYRDPGSPLH,.,TRBV10-3,11
ASAQGTGDSPLH,.,TRBV6-5,12
ASSERQGAQY,.,TRBV12-3/TRBV12-4,10